The next 5 T cell receptor beta chains were all read from a single sample in a study of regulatory T cells in long-lasting Graves disease. Assembly of TCR beta libraries relied on iRepertoire HTBI primers together with Arm-PCR of CDR3 regions. TCRdb passed the multiplex PCR reads through MiXCR, listing each CDR3 protein once. Among 400,000 to 500,000 distinct CDR3 sequences listed, about 14% were seen once. Noted time point: newly diagnosed GD, antithyroid drugs for less than 3 months. PBMCs were the source of the RNA used for TCR sequencing. A further study also used this sample, focusing on T cells in Graves' hyperthyroidism and ophthalmopathy.

The sequencing used peripheral blood mononuclear cells (PBMCs), collected at new diagnosis, from a patient treated with antithyroid drugs. These receptors all come from a woman between 45 and 65 years old with Graves disease.

Many counts were recorded for this clonotype. The chain couples TRBV3-1 to TRBJ2-1; a weak D match, TRBD1 (5 bases). This CDR3 spans 15 amino acids. Germline CDR1 is LGHDT and CDR2 is YNNKEL (reference sequence). V lost 1 base to trimming and J lost 12 bases, with 19 bases between them. CDR3 nucleotides: TGTGCCAGCAGCCAAGGGCCCCCTTGGGGCTCTCGGCAGTTCTTC. Translating gives CASSQGPPWGSRQFF.

In this sample, this clonotype turned up many times. This chain connects TRBV3-1 to TRBJ2-7, with TRBD2 matching 8 bases. J gave up 3 bases and V 4 bases, and 11 bases lay outside the gene matches. The CDR3 runs to 16 residues. Germline values: CDR1 LGHDT, CDR2 YNNKEL (reference sequence). CDR3 bases: TGTGCCAGCAGCCCCCCGCTGCTAGCGGGCCGCTACGAGCAGTACTTC. This translates into CASSPPLLAGRYEQYF.

This clonotype has more than one count but fewer than ten. The V gene is TRBV10-3, the J gene TRBJ1-2; no definite D call. Per the germline V gene, CDR1 is ENHRY and CDR2 is SYGVKD. The CDR3 has 13 amino acids. V lost 3 bases, J lost 4 bases, and 9 bases lay in between. The CDR3 DNA follows: TGTGCCATCAGTGAAAGAACCCTCTATGGCTACACCTTC. It encodes CAISERTLYGYTF.

This clonotype came up many times. This chain joins TRBV11-1 and TRBJ1-1; possibly TRBD1 for D (6 bases). The germline V gene has CDR1 SGHAT and CDR2 FQDESV (reference sequence). The CDR3 extends over 12 amino acids. Trimming removed 8 bases from V and 7 bases from J, with 14 bases in between. The CDR3 sequence is CASSLDRDEAFF. The CDR3 DNA is TGTGCCAGCTCCTTGGACAGAGATGAAGCTTTCTTT. Full variable domain (outside the CDR3, taken from reference TRBV11-1 and TRBJ1-1): EAEVAQSPRYKITEKSQAVAFWCDPISGHATLYWYRQILGQGPELLVQFQDESVVDDSQLPKDRFSAERLKGVDSTLKIQPAELGDSAMYLCASSLDRDEAFFGQGTRLTVV.

In its sample, this clonotype was seen many times. CDR3 amino acids: CASSQGQGGGLAKNIQYF. The DNA for the CDR3 is TGTGCCAGCAGCCAAGGACAGGGTGGAGGGCTAGCCAAAAACATTCAGTACTTC. The rearrangement links TRBV14 to TRBJ2-4; TRBD1 is a possible D gene (7 bases). Germline assignment: CDR1 SGHDN and CDR2 FVKESK. Trimming stripped 1 base from V and 0 bases from J, with 16 bases between. This CDR3 has 18 amino acids.